This TCR beta chain was observed in a study of lymphopenia after photon versus proton radiotherapy. The study, taken as a whole, reports: Only patients who died were analyzed for survival; proton advantage is unproven.

Some clones are missing from TCRdb's copy, which holds only in-frame ones; the method was immunoSEQ multiplex PCR. The sample lists more than 20,000 clones, more than 80% occurring once. Points on this clone: Its specificity is unknown.

V lost 0 bases and J lost 6, with 15 bases in between. Germline V gene data show CDR1 as MGHRA and CDR2 as YSYEKL. The CDR3 runs to 15 residues. The source was peripheral blood, collected from a patient treated with photon-based radiotherapy. The V and J genes are TRBV4-1 and TRBJ2-7; TRBD2 is a possible D gene (6 bases). The TCR originated in a man aged 25-45 years with gastric cancer. The DNA of the CDR3 is TGCGCCAGCAGCCAAGAGGCCCCGGGGGTTGGCGAGCAGTACTTC. Protein product: CASSQEAPGVGEQYF.